The T cell receptor beta chain described here comes from a study of shared clonotypes between healthy human individuals. Sequencing used immunoSEQ multiplex PCR; TCRdb keeps in-frame clones, though not all of them. The sample includes under 2,500,000 clones, approximately 95% seen only once; the top ten take approximately 0.13%. J was trimmed by 5 bases and V by 8 bases; bases with no gene match: 1. Per germline, CDR1 WNHNN and CDR2 SYGVQD (reference sequence). The CDR3 consists of 13 residues. This clone was picked up one time. Division of CD4+ cells produced a CD45RA+ naive subset and a CD45RA-negative memory subset.

This clonotype originated in a man aged 18 to 35 in good health. This chain connects TRBV10-1 to TRBJ2-2, with 11 bases fitting TRBD2. The specimen sequenced was naive CD4+ T cells sorted from blood. Subset described: CD45RA+ positively selected. CDR3 coding DNA: TGCGCCAGCGGACTAGCGGGTACCGGGGAGCTGTTTTTT. Translating gives CASGLAGTGELFF.